This TCR beta chain was captured by sequencing in a study of CD8 T cells in ankylosing spondylitis (dated by TCRdb to 2016 to 2017). Study-wide context: The study set out to find disease-linked TCR variants by profiling T cell receptor beta repertoires in ankylosing spondylitis patients and healthy donors. The full study cohort comprised 25 ankylosing spondylitis patients and some 100 healthy donors. Peripheral blood was sampled, and synovial fluid was additionally collected from ankylosing spondylitis patients.

The CDR3, cysteine through phenylalanine, is 15 amino acids long. The sequence is cut down to CDR3 DNA, 45 bases in frame from base 1. V has 3 bases trimmed and J has 4 bases trimmed; junction bases matching no gene number 7. Looking up the germline V gene yields CDR1 SGHTA and CDR2 FQGNSA. This clonotype has at least ten counts. Its binding antigen is unknown. No clone much larger than this one lies a single base away; base qualities are absent. The investigation overall reported the following: Blood from ankylosing spondylitis patients appeared to be characterized by a TCR beta motif made up of 8 or 9 highly homologous amino acid variants. A CD8+ phenotype was shown by the disease-linked clones, which were found at relatively low frequencies in peripheral blood. Some motif variants had previously been reported in the synovial fluid and blood of reactive arthritis patients, which suggests shared mechanisms of disease initiation. The disease-linked clones were reported to be significantly enriched in matched synovial fluid samples from ankylosing spondylitis patients.

The sequencing machine was an Illumina HiSeq 2500. Quantitative 5'-RACE with molecular barcodes was used to prepare TCR beta libraries. In the original analysis: A new computational method based on a probabilistic model of VDJ rearrangement was used to identify disease-linked TCR variants. TCRdb reanalyzed the raw reads on its own, using fastp at Q25 for trimming and MiXCR for clone calling, and kept in-frame beta chains. Rows with one shared CDR3 protein collapse into an entry with the most common genes and DNA. These V and J calls derive from TCRdb rather than the authors' analysis. The sample has around 130,000 distinct CDR3 sequences on record, roughly a tenth of them singletons. The biggest ten clones account for 2.5% to 3.5% of the sample.

Recombination connected TRBV7-2 to TRBJ2-3, with 7 middle bases fitting TRBD2. The sequence came from a male donor with ankylosing spondylitis or in good health (not recorded which). The sequenced sample was blood, either unsorted or a sorted T cell fraction (not recorded which). Read as DNA, the sequence is TGTGCCAGCAGCTTGGCCGGGAGGTTCGCAGATACGCAGTATTTT. Translated, this is CASSLAGRFADTQYF.